This T cell receptor beta chain originates from a study of Ad26.COV2.S vaccination and SARS-CoV-2 variants. Study-wide background: Recipients of Ad26.COV2.S got it intramuscularly, once or twice 56 days apart.

In germline, CDR1 is MNHEY, CDR2 SVGEGT. V was pared by 5 bases and J by 4 bases, with 8 bases of the junction left unmatched. This CDR3 has 15 amino acids. Concerning this clone itself: What it binds is not known.

The treatment is: roughly 18 received Ad26.COV2.S at low or high dose, single or two shots; about 5 received placebo; per-sample allocation not given. The investigators took samples on day 63 after the first vaccine or placebo injection. Study-wide points: Vaccinated individuals (as opposed to placebo recipients) had higher spike-specific TCR breadth.

TCRdb's table, derived via immunoSEQ multiplex PCR, lists solely in-frame clones and lacks some. This sample has about 440,000 clones; around 88% occur once, and the top ten carry 9.5% to 15%. This chain connects TRBV6-2 or TRBV6-3 to TRBJ2-7, with 10 positions matching TRBD1. This specimen consisted of peripheral blood, obtained in a trial of Ad26.COV2.S vaccine versus placebo. This TCR was recovered from a person aged 18 to 59 who received the Ad26.COV2.S COVID-19 vaccine or a placebo. The DNA for the CDR3 is TGTGCCAGCAGTCGATCGGGACAGGGGTCGTACGAGCAGTACTTC. Translating it yields CASSRSGQGSYEQYF.